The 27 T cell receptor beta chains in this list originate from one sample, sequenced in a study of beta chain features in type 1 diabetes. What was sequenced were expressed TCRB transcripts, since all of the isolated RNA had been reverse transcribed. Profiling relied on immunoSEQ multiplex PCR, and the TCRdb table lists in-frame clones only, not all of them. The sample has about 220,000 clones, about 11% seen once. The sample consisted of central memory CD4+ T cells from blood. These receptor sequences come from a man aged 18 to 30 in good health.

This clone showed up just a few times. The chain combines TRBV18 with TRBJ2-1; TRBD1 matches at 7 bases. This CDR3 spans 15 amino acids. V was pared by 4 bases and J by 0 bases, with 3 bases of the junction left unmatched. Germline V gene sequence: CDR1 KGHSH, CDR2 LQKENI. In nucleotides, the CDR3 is TGTGCCAGCTCACTCCGGGACAGCTCCTACAATGAGCAGTTCTTC. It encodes CASSLRDSSYNEQFF.

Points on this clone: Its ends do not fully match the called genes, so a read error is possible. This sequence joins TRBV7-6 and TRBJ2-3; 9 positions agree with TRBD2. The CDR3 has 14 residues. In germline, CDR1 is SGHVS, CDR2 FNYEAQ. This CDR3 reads CASSVAGVRDTQYF. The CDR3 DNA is TGTGCCAGCAGCGTAGCGGGAGTCCGGGATACGCAGTATTTT.

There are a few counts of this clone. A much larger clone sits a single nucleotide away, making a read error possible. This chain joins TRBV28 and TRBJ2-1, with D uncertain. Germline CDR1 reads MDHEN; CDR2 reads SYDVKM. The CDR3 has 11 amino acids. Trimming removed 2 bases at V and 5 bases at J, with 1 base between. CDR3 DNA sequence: TGTGCCAGCAGTTTAAACAATGAGCAGTTCTTC. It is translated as CASSLNNEQFF.

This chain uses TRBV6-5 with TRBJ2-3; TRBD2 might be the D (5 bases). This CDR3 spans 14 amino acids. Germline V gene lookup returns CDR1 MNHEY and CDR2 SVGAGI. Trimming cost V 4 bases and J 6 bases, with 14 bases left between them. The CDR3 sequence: CASSFSDQRDTQYF. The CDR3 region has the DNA TGTGCCAGCAGTTTCTCGGACCAGCGGGATACGCAGTATTTT.

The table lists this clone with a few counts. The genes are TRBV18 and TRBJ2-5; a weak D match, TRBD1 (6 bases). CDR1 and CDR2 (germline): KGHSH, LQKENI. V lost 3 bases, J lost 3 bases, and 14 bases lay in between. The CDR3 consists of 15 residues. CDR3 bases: TGTGCCAGCTCACCCAGGACAGCAAGAGAAGAGACCCAGTACTTC. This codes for CASSPRTAREETQYF.

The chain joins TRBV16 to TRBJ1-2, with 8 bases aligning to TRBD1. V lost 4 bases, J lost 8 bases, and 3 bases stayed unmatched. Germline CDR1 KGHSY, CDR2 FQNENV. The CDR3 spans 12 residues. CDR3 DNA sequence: TGTGCCAGCAGCCTTGACAGGGGCGGCTACACCTTC. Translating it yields CASSLDRGGYTF.

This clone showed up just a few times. CDR3 region: CASSPLQGSYEQYF. The CDR3 nucleotides are TGTGCCAGCAGCCCCCTACAGGGCTCCTACGAGCAGTACTTC. The chain is built from TRBV11-2 and TRBJ2-7, with D perhaps matching TRBD1 (6 bases). Per the germline V gene, CDR1 is SGHAT and CDR2 is FQNNGV. The V gene lost 5 bases and the J gene lost 0 bases, with 11 bases spanning the gap. The CDR3 runs 14 residues.

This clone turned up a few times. The CDR3 protein is CATSPSQGEGYTF. For the CDR3, the DNA is TGTGCCACCAGCCCATCTCAGGGCGAAGGCTACACCTTC. The V call is TRBV15, the J call TRBJ1-2; perhaps TRBD1 as D (5 bases). The germline V and J ends were trimmed by 5 bases and 8 bases, with 15 bases remaining between them. The CDR3 runs to 13 residues. Germline values: CDR1 LNHNV, CDR2 YYDKDF (reference sequence).

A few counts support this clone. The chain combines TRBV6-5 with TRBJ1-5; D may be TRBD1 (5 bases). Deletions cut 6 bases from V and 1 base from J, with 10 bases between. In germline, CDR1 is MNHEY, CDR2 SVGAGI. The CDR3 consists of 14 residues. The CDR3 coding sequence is TGTGCCAGCAGCGGGACGTTAAGCAATCAGCCCCAGCATTTT. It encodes CASSGTLSNQPQHF.

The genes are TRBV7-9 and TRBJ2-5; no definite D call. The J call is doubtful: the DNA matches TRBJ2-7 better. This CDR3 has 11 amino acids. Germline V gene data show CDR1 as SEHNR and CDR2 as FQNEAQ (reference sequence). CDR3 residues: CASSFTYEQYF. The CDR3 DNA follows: TGTGCCAGCAGCTTCACCTACGAGCAGTACTTC.

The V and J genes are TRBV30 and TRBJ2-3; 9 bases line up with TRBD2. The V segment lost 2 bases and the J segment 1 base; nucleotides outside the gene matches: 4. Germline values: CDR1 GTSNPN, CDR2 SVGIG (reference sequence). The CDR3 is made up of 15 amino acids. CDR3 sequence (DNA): TGTGCCTGGAGTCCTAGGACTAGCGGCACAGATACGCAGTATTTT. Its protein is CAWSPRTSGTDTQYF.

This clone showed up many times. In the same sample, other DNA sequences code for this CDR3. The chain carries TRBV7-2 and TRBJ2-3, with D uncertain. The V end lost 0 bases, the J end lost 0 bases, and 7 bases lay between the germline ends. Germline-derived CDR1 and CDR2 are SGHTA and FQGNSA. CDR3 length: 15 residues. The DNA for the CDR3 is TGTGCCAGCAGCTTAGCACCCGGAAGCACAGATACGCAGTATTTT. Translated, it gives CASSLAPGSTDTQYF. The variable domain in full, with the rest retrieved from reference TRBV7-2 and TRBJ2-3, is GAGVSQSPSNKVTEKGKDVELRCDPISGHTALYWYRQSLGQGLEFLIYFQGNSAPDKSGLPSDRFSAERTGGSVSTLTIQRTQQEDSAVYLCASSLAPGSTDTQYFGPGTRLTVL.

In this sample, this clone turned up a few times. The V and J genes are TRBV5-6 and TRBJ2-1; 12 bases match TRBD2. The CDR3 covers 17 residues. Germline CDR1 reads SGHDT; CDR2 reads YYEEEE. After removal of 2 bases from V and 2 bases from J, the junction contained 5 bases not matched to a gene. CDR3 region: CASSLDLAGGAYNEQFF. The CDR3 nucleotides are TGTGCCAGCAGCTTAGATCTAGCGGGAGGGGCCTACAATGAGCAGTTCTTC. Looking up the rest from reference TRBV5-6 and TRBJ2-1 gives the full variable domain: DAGVTQSPTHLIKTRGQQVTLRCSPKSGHDTVSWYQQALGQGPQFIFQYYEEEERQRGNFPDRFSGHQFPNYSSELNVNALLLGDSALYLCASSLDLAGGAYNEQFFGPGTRLTVL.

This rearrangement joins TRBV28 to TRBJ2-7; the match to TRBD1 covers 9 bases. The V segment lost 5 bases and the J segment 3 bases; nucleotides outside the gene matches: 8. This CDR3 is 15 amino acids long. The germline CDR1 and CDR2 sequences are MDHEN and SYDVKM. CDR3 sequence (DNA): TGTGCCAGCAGTCCGCCGGACAGGGGAGACTACGAGCAGTACTTC. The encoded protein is CASSPPDRGDYEQYF.

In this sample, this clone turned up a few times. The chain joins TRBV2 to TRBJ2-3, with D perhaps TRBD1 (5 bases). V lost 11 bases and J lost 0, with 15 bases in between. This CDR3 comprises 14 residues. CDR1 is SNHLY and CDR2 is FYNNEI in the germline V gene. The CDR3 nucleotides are TGTGCCTTCCTCGTGTGGGGCAGCACAGATACGCAGTATTTT. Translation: CAFLVWGSTDTQYF.

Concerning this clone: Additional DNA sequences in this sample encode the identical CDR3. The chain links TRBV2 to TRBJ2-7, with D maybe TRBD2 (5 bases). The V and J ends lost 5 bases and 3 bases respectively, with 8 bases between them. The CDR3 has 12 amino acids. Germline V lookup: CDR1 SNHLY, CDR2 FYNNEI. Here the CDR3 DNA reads TGTGCCAGCAGTTCGGGAATCTACGAGCAGTACTTC. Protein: CASSSGIYEQYF.

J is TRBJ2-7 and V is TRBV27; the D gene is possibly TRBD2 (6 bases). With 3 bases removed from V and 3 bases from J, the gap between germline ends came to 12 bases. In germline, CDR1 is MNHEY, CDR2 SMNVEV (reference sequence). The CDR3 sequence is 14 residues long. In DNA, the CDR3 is TGTGCCAGCAGTTTGCGGGATTCCAACTACGAGCAGTACTTC. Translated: CASSLRDSNYEQYF.

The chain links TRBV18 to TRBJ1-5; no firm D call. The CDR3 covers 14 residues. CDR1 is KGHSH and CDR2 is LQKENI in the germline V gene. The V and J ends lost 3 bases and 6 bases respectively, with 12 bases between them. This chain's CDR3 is CASSPERAGQPQHF. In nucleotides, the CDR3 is TGTGCCAGCTCACCCGAGAGGGCTGGTCAGCCCCAGCATTTT. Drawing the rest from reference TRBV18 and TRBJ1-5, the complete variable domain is NAGVMQNPRHLVRRRGQEARLRCSPMKGHSHVYWYRQLPEEGLKFMVYLQKENIIDESGMPKERFSAEFPKEGPSILRIQQVVRGDSAAYFCASSPERAGQPQHFGDGTRLSIL.

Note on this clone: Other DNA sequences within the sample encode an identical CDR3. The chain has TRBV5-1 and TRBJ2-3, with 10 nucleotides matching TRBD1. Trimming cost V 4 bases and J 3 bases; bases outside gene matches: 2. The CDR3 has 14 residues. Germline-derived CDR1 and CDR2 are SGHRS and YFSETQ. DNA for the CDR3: TGCGCCAGCAGCCCGGGACAGGGGACAGATACGCAGTATTTT. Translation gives CASSPGQGTDTQYF.

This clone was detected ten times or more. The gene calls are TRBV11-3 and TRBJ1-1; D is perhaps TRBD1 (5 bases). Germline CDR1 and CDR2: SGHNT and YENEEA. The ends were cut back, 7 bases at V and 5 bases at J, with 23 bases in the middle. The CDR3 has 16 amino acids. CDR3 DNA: TGTGCCAGCACCCCGCCTGAGAGGGGAGGGCGAACTGAAGCTTTCTTT. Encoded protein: CASTPPERGGRTEAFF.

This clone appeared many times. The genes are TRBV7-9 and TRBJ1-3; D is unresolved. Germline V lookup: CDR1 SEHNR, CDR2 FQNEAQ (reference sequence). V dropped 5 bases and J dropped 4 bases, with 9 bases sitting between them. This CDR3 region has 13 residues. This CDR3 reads CASSPSRGNTIYF. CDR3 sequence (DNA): TGTGCCAGCAGCCCGTCAAGGGGAAACACCATATATTTT.

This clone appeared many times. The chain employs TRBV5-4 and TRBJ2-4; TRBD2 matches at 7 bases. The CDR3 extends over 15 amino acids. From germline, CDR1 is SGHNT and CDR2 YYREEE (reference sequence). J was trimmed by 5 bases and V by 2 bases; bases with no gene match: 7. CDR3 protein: CASSFSPAGENIQYF. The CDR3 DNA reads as TGTGCCAGCAGCTTCTCCCCCGCGGGGGAAAACATTCAGTACTTC.

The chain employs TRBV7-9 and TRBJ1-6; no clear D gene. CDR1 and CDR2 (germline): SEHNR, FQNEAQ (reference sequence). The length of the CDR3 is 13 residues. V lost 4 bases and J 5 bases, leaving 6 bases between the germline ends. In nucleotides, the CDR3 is TGTGCCAGCAGCTCTTATGATAATTCACCCCTCCACTTT. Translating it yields CASSSYDNSPLHF.

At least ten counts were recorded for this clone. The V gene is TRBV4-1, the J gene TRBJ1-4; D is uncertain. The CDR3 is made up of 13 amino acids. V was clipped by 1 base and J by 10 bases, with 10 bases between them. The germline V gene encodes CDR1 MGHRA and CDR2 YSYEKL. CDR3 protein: CASSQVMDGKLFF. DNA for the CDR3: TGCGCCAGCAGCCAAGTCATGGATGGAAAACTGTTTTTT.

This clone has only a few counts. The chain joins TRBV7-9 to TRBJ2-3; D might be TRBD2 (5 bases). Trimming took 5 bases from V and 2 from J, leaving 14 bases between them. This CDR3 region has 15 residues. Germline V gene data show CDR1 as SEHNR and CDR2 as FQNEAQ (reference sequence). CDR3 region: CASSRVGEITDTQYF. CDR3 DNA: TGTGCCAGCAGCCGAGTTGGGGAGATCACAGATACGCAGTATTTT.

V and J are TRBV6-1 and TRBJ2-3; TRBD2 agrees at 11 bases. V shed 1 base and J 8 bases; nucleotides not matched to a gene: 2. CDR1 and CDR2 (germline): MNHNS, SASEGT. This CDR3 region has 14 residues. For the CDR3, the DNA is TGTGCCAGCAGTGAAGTAGCGGGAGGGCCTACGCAGTATTTT. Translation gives CASSEVAGGPTQYF.

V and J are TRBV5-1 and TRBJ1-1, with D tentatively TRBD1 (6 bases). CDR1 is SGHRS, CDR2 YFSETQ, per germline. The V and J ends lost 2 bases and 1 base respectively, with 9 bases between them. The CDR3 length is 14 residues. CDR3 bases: TGCGCCAGCAGCTTCCTGGGGGCGAACACTGAAGCTTTCTTT. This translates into CASSFLGANTEAFF.